This TCR beta chain was profiled in a study of graft-versus-host responses after intestinal transplantation. Across the whole study: Anti-thymocyte globulin induction was given to all recipients, followed by tacrolimus and steroids for around three years.

A word on this clone: Its antigen is not identified.

Sequenced by immunoSEQ multiplex PCR; TCRdb stores in-frame clones only, minus some. The sample gives more than 85,000 clones, just over 90% of which show up once; 2% to 2.5% is in the top ten. Trimming pared 0 bases from V and 8 bases from J, leaving 11 bases between. This CDR3 has 14 amino acids. Germline CDR1 reads SGHTA; CDR2 reads FQGNSA. The gene calls are TRBV7-2 and TRBJ2-1, with D possibly TRBD1 on 6 matching bases. The clonotype originates from a human donor who received an intestinal transplant. The sample consisted of unstimulated CD8+ T cells sorted from spleen or lymph node cells, taken before intestinal transplant. The CDR3 DNA follows: TGTGCCAGCAGCTTAGCGTCAGGGGCACATGAGCAGTTCTTC. As protein: CASSLASGAHEQFF.